What follows are 14 T cell receptor beta chains derived from one specimen sequenced in a study of blood T cell repertoires in COVID-19. Assay: immunoSEQ multiplex PCR; the TCRdb copy retains only in-frame clones and omits some. This table holds some 270,000 clones, under 90% found once. The specimen sequenced was peripheral blood. The receptors originated from a man aged 50 to 59 with acute or convalescent COVID-19.

V and J are TRBV11-2 and TRBJ2-5; 10 bases align to TRBD2. V shed 2 bases and J 8 bases; nucleotides not matched to a gene: 2. The CDR3 loop spans 13 amino acids. Germline V gives CDR1 SGHAT, CDR2 FQNNGV. CDR3 sequence reads: CASSLTSGDTQYF. CDR3 nucleotide sequence: TGTGCCAGCAGCTTAACTAGCGGGGACACCCAGTACTTC.

The chain couples TRBV7-9 to TRBJ2-1; the match to TRBD2 covers 9 bases. The V segment lost 11 bases and the J segment 4 bases; nucleotides outside the gene matches: 15. CDR1 is SEHNR and CDR2 is FQNEAQ in the germline V gene (reference sequence). The CDR3 contains 16 residues. CDR3 sequence reads: CAVGGFALAGYNEQFF. CDR3 DNA: TGTGCCGTGGGGGGTTTCGCGCTAGCGGGGTACAATGAGCAGTTCTTC.

The chain couples TRBV2 to TRBJ2-7, with D possibly TRBD1 on 7 matching bases. CDR1 SNHLY and CDR2 FYNNEI come from the germline V gene. V gave up 4 bases and J gave up 6 bases, with 19 bases separating them. This CDR3 has 15 residues. The CDR3 spells CASSGQGIYGGEQYF. CDR3 coding DNA: TGTGCCAGCAGTGGACAGGGAATCTACGGGGGCGAGCAGTACTTC.

The rearrangement joins TRBV2 to TRBJ1-1; 9 bases are shared with TRBD1. The V segment lost 6 bases and the J segment 5 bases; nucleotides outside the gene matches: 7. Germline loops: CDR1 SNHLY, CDR2 FYNNEI. The CDR3 loop spans 14 amino acids. In DNA, the CDR3 is TGTGCCAGCAGATCCGGGACAGGGAGTACTGAAGCTTTCTTT. It translates to CASRSGTGSTEAFF.

This sequence joins TRBV3-1 (or the pseudogene TRBV3-2) and TRBJ1-4; D unclear. CDR3 length equals 16 residues. V lost 1 base and J 0 bases, leaving 9 bases between the germline ends. Germline assignment: CDR1 LGHDT and CDR2 YNNKEL (reference sequence). CDR3: CASSQASLSTNEKLFF. The CDR3 DNA is TGTGCCAGCAGCCAAGCCTCACTGTCAACTAATGAAAAACTGTTTTTT.

In regard to this clone: Within the sample, other DNA sequences also encode this same CDR3. CDR3 nucleotide sequence: TGTGCCATCAGTGAGGGACTAGCGGGGGGGGAGACCCAGTACTTC. Amino acids: CAISEGLAGGETQYF. The chain has TRBV10-3 and TRBJ2-5, with 15 bases matching TRBD2. Germline V gene lookup returns CDR1 ENHRY and CDR2 SYGVKD. V gave up 2 bases and J gave up 5 bases; unmatched junction bases: 0. The length of the CDR3 is 15 residues.

This chain joins TRBV6-5 and TRBJ1-3; D is undetermined. In germline, CDR1 is MNHEY, CDR2 SVGAGI. The length of the CDR3 is 15 residues. Trimming cost V 2 bases and J 0 bases, with 8 bases left between them. The CDR3 bases are TGTGCCAGCAGTTACGACGGGAGCTCTGGAAACACCATATATTTT. This codes for CASSYDGSSGNTIYF.

The V gene is TRBV19, the J gene TRBJ1-5, with 10 bases lining up with TRBD1. The germline V gene has CDR1 LNHDA and CDR2 SQIVND (reference sequence). Germline trimming cut 3 bases from V and 7 bases from J; bases unmatched to any gene: 3. The CDR3 has 14 amino acids. The CDR3 bases are TGTGCCAGTAGTATGGGACAGGGGCCCCAGCCCCAGCATTTT. Residues: CASSMGQGPQPQHF.

The chain combines TRBV7-8 with TRBJ2-5; TRBD2 might be the D (6 bases). The CDR3 extends over 13 amino acids. Trimming left V 0 bases short and J 7 bases short, with 9 bases between. The germline CDR1 and CDR2 sequences are SGHVS and FQNEAQ. The CDR3 DNA is TGTGCCAGCAGCTTAGCGACAGCGGGGACCCAGTACTTC. Translated: CASSLATAGTQYF.

This clone has only a few counts. CDR3 region: CASSGPPGDTQYF. CDR3 coding DNA: TGCGCCAGCAGCGGCCCTCCGGGTGATACGCAGTATTTT. The V and J genes are TRBV5-1 and TRBJ2-3, with D unclear. The V and J ends lost 4 bases and 6 bases respectively, with 12 bases between them. Per the germline V gene, CDR1 is SGHRS and CDR2 is YFSETQ. The CDR3 covers 13 residues.

The chain has TRBV6-5 and TRBJ1-5; D unresolved. Germline V gives CDR1 MNHEY, CDR2 SVGAGI. Trimming removed 2 bases from V and 6 bases from J, with 8 bases in between. The CDR3 has 13 amino acids. As DNA, the CDR3 is TGTGCCAGCAGTTACGCGCCTCGTCAGCCCCAGCATTTT. Its protein is CASSYAPRQPQHF.

Only a few counts were recorded for this clone. The rearrangement uses TRBV2 and TRBJ1-6, with D possibly being TRBD1 (6 bases). V lost 6 bases and J lost 6, with 12 bases in between. There are 14 residues in the CDR3. Germline CDR1 is SNHLY and CDR2 is FYNNEI. The CDR3 DNA sequence: TGTGCCAGCAGGGACAGTCTCATTAATTCACCCCTCCACTTT. Translation gives CASRDSLINSPLHF. Full variable domain (remainder filled in from reference TRBV2 and TRBJ1-6): EPEVTQTPSHQVTQMGQEVILRCVPISNHLYFYWYRQILGQKVEFLVSFYNNEISEKSEIFDDQFSVERPDGSNFTLKIRSTKLEDSAMYFCASRDSLINSPLHFGNGTRLTVT.

The rearrangement joins TRBV5-5 to TRBJ1-4, with no clear D. The V and J ends lost 0 bases and 7 bases respectively, with 13 bases between them. Looked up from germline, CDR1 is SGHKS and CDR2 is YYEKEE (reference sequence). The CDR3 spans 15 residues. CDR3 sequence (DNA): TGTGCCAGCAGCTTGGTCCAGGCGACGATTGAAAAACTGTTTTTT. Translation gives CASSLVQATIEKLFF.

The rearrangement links TRBV19 to TRBJ2-3; D call uncertain. The CDR3 runs to 14 residues. The germline CDR1 and CDR2 sequences are LNHDA and SQIVND (reference sequence). The V gene lost 1 base and the J gene lost 3 bases, with 8 bases spanning the gap. CDR3 DNA sequence: TGTGCCAGTAGTATAGTAGCCCGAACAGATACGCAGTATTTT. Its translation: CASSIVARTDTQYF.